Here is one TCR beta chain with its context. Its antigen is not identified. The repertoire was sequenced with immunoSEQ multiplex PCR; TCRdb's copy has only in-frame clones and lacks some. This sample has about 140,000 clones, with approximately 80% found just once. Cryopreserved PBMCs were the source of approximately 2 micrograms of genomic DNA, which went to TCR beta libraries. This CDR3 contains 15 residues. The junction had 12 bases not matched to a gene; V was cut back by 10 bases and J by 5 bases. Germline lookup yields CDR1 MNHEY and CDR2 SVGAGI. This sample stems from a study of cytotoxic CD8 clonotypes in ibrutinib-treated CLL. Study as a whole: After treatment lasting a median roughly 12 months, range 6 to 36, response samples were collected.

Study-wide points: Few clonotypes were public, and these shrank or held steady under treatment. Samples were collected at differing times from sustained-remission and progressing patients.

The sequences come from PBMCs, collected after 12 months of ibrutinib treatment. The V gene is TRBV6-5, the J gene TRBJ1-2, with TRBD1 identical over 11 bases. This receptor was identified in a human donor with chronic lymphocytic leukemia. This CDR3 is CAINPTGQGVYGYTF. DNA for the CDR3: TGTGCCATCAATCCTACGGGACAGGGGGTATATGGCTACACCTTC.